This is a list of T cell receptor beta chains from one sample in a study of spatial heterogeneity in lung cancer. MiXCR, applied by TCRdb to the 5' RACE reads, yields one record per CDR3 protein. The sample has about 120,000 distinct CDR3 sequences, 11% seen once. Sequenced material: PBMCs, taken at follow-up. The receptor set was obtained from a female donor with early-stage non-small cell lung cancer. Both conserved end residues are part of each CDR3.

j_gene: TRBJ1-3
v_gene: TRBV2
CDR3aa: CASSVTPRENTIYF

j_gene: TRBJ1-6
v_gene: TRBV18
CDR3aa: CASSTDRVQNSPLHF

j_gene: TRBJ2-5
v_gene: TRBV3-1
CDR3aa: CASSRGQAQETQYF

j_gene: TRBJ1-2
v_gene: TRBV19
CDR3aa: CASSIVTGNYGYTF

j_gene: TRBJ2-2
v_gene: TRBV11-2
CDR3aa: CASSRLAANTGELFF

j_gene: TRBJ1-5
v_gene: TRBV5-1
CDR3aa: CASSLDSSGPQHF

j_gene: TRBJ2-7
v_gene: TRBV24-1
CDR3aa: CATSDWTGLSYEQYF

j_gene: TRBJ1-2
v_gene: TRBV27
CDR3aa: CASSPRVGGEYGYTF

j_gene: TRBJ2-1
v_gene: TRBV5-6
CDR3aa: CASNQRGDNEQFF

j_gene: TRBJ2-3
v_gene: TRBV6-5
CDR3aa: CASSYSRPGTSVGDTQYF

j_gene: TRBJ2-6
v_gene: TRBV5-1
CDR3aa: CASSLAGLAGASGANVLTF

j_gene: TRBJ2-5
v_gene: TRBV20-1
CDR3aa: CSARYGQETQYF

j_gene: TRBJ2-1
v_gene: TRBV20-1
CDR3aa: CSAGDYGNEQFF

j_gene: TRBJ2-2
v_gene: TRBV12-3/TRBV12-4
CDR3aa: CASSRGLAGAGELFF

j_gene: TRBJ2-2
v_gene: TRBV28
CDR3aa: CASSLPARAGIDGELFF

j_gene: TRBJ1-1
v_gene: TRBV27
CDR3aa: CASRRPGGPSAAFF

j_gene: TRBJ1-2
v_gene: TRBV6-2/TRBV6-3
CDR3aa: CASSYSSPAGYTF

j_gene: TRBJ2-1
v_gene: TRBV6-5
CDR3aa: CASSYGQEYNEQFF